These 8 T cell receptor beta chains were all obtained from the same sample, sequenced in a study of metastatic and nonmetastatic thyroid tumors (dated by TCRdb to between 2020 and 2021). The receptor library was made with PCR. This sample was sequenced with an Illumina HiSeq 4000. TCRdb applied fastp at Q25 and MiXCR to the public reads, then kept only in-frame beta chains. For this sample the table gives roughly 71,000 clones, of which around 18% were detected only once. The leading ten clones occupy 9.5% to 15% of the sample. None of the patients had been given any treatment before thyroid surgery. Material for sequencing was blood. Receptor source: a female donor with papillary thyroid cancer or a benign thyroid nodule (not recorded which). Some clones in this sample may be carry-over from other donors' samples.

This clone was counted at least ten times. The chain employs TRBV3-1 and TRBJ2-2; D is undetermined. V lost 3 bases and J 8 bases, leaving 7 bases between the germline ends. This CDR3 comprises 12 residues. Germline loops: CDR1 LGHDT, CDR2 YNNKEL (reference sequence). CDR3 sequence (DNA): TGTGCCAGCAGCCATTTCAGAGGGGAGCTGTTTTTT. Translated, it gives CASSHFRGELFF.

The genes are TRBV30 and TRBJ2-3; D is perhaps TRBD1 or TRBD2 (5 bases each). This CDR3 is 15 amino acids long. Germline V CDR1 and CDR2: GTSNPN, SVGIG (reference sequence). Trimming left V 6 bases short and J 0 bases short, with 16 bases between. The CDR3 protein is CACGGSVSSTDTQYF. DNA for the CDR3: TGTGCCTGTGGGGGTAGCGTGAGTAGCACAGATACGCAGTATTTT.

The sample holds many counts of this clone. The chain is built from TRBV6-5 and TRBJ2-1, with no clear D. Germline V gene lookup returns CDR1 MNHEY and CDR2 SVGAGI. The V end lost 4 bases, the J end lost 9 bases, and 10 bases lay between the germline ends. The CDR3 loop spans 12 amino acids. The CDR3 loop reads CASSSEKGEQFF. CDR3 coding DNA: TGTGCCAGCAGTTCCGAGAAAGGTGAGCAGTTCTTC.

This clone was seen ten or more times. This rearrangement joins TRBV5-5 to TRBJ1-2; TRBD1 agrees at 7 bases. V trimming: 4 bases; J trimming: 3 bases; junction bases outside the gene matches: 6. Germline values: CDR1 SGHKS, CDR2 YYEKEE (reference sequence). This CDR3 has 14 residues. The CDR3 reads CASSQPGTDYGYTF. The CDR3 DNA sequence: TGTGCCAGCAGCCAACCCGGGACAGACTATGGCTACACCTTC.

This clone was picked up many times. The CDR3 loop reads CASSLVAGDSYEQYF. For the CDR3, the DNA is TGTGCCAGCAGCTTAGTGGCAGGAGATTCCTACGAGCAGTACTTC. The V call is TRBV7-2, the J call TRBJ2-7, with D unclear. Trimming shortened V by 1 base and J by 1 base, and 11 bases separated the two germline ends. The CDR3 loop spans 15 amino acids. In germline, CDR1 is SGHTA, CDR2 FQGNSA.

In the case of this clone: It may be a read error: a sequence one base away is much more abundant. The chain links TRBV9 to TRBJ2-1, with 10 positions matching TRBD2. The CDR3 has 16 amino acids. Germline-derived CDR1 and CDR2 are SGDLS and YYNGEE. CDR3 coding DNA: TGTGTCAGCAGCGGGAGAGCGGGAGGGTCCTACAATGAGCAGTTCTTC. It is translated as CVSSGRAGGSYNEQFF.

This clone has a count of ten or more. The rearrangement links TRBV5-1 to TRBJ1-2; a possible D gene is TRBD1 (5 bases). The V end lost 0 bases, the J end lost 6 bases, and 9 bases lay between the germline ends. This CDR3 spans 13 amino acids. Germline V gene data show CDR1 as SGHRS and CDR2 as YFSETQ. DNA for the CDR3: TGCGCCAGCAGCTTGGAATGGGGGGATGGCTACACCTTC. Translation gives CASSLEWGDGYTF.

This clone was detected only a few times. V and J are TRBV19 and TRBJ2-7; D may be TRBD1 (6 bases). The CDR3 consists of 14 residues. Germline CDR1 and CDR2: LNHDA and SQIVND (reference sequence). Deletions cut 5 bases from V and 3 bases from J, with 14 bases between. The DNA for the CDR3 is TGTGCCAGTAGTCCCCAGGGGACGAGCTACGAGCAGTACTTC. It translates to CASSPQGTSYEQYF.